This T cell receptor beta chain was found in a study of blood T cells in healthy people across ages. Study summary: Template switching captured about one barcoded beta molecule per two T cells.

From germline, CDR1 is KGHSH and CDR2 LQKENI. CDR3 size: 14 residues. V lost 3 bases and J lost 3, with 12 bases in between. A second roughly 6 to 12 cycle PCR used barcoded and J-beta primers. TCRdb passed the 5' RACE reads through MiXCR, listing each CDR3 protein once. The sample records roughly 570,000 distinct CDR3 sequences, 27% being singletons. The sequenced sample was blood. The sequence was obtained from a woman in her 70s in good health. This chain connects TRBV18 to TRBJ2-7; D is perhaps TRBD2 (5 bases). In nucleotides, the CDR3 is TGTGCCAGCTCACCTCCTTTGGAGGTCTACGAGCAGTACTTC. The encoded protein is CASSPPLEVYEQYF. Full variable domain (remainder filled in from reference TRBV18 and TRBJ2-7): NAGVMQNPRHLVRRRGQEARLRCSPMKGHSHVYWYRQLPEEGLKFMVYLQKENIIDESGMPKERFSAEFPKEGPSILRIQQVVRGDSAAYFCASSPPLEVYEQYFGPGTRLTVT.